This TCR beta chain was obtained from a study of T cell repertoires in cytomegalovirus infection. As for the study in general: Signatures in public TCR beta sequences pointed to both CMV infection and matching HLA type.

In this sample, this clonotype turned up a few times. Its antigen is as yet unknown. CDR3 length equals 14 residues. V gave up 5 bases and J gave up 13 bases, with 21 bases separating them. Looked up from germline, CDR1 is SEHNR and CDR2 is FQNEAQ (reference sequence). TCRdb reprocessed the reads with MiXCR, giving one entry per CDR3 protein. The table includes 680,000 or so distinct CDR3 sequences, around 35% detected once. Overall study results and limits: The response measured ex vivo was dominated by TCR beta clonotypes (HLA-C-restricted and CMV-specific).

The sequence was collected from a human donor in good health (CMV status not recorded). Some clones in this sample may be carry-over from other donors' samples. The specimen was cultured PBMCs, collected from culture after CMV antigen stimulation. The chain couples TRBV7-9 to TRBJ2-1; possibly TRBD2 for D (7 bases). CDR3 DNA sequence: TGTGCCAGCAGCCACTTTAGGGGGGGGGCCTCCCAGTTCTTC. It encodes CASSHFRGGASQFF.